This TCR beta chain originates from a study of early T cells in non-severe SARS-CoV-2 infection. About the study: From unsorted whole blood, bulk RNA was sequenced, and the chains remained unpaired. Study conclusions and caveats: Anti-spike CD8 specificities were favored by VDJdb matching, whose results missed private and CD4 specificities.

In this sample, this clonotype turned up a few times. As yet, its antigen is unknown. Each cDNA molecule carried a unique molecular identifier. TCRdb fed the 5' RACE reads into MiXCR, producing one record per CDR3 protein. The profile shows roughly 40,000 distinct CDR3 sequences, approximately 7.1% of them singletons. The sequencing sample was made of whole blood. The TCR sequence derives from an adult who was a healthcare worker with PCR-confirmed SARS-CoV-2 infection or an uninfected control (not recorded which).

The CDR3 here is CASSDQWETSGGATTDTQYF. The CDR3 DNA reads TGTGCCAGCAGTGATCAGTGGGAAACTAGCGGGGGGGCTACCACAGATACGCAGTATTTT. This chain joins TRBV2 and TRBJ2-3; TRBD2 matches 13 bases. V was clipped by 3 bases and J by 2 bases; unmatched bases: 14. Germline values: CDR1 SNHLY, CDR2 FYNNEI. CDR3 size: 20 residues.